This T cell receptor beta chain was sequenced during a study of cytomegalovirus exposure and HLA in healthy donors. PCR used 60 Vbeta primers and 13 Jbeta primers. TCRdb's copy holds only in-frame clones and misses some; the assay was immunoSEQ multiplex PCR. This table has approximately 93,000 clones, approximately 81% appearing once. On this clone itself: Its cognate antigen is unknown.

Points from the study as a whole: Later on, a genetic analysis was performed. It linked a missense variant in DCLRE1C with V- and J-gene trimming of TCR beta.

The TCR was taken from a male donor in good health and CMV-seropositive. The sample comprised PBMCs.

CDR3 residues: CASGRRGLSGELFF. In nucleotides, the CDR3 is TGTGCCAGCGGACGCAGGGGGCTGTCCGGGGAGCTGTTTTTT. The rearrangement joins TRBV6-1 to TRBJ2-2; TRBD1 matches at 8 bases. Germline loops: CDR1 MNHNS, CDR2 SASEGT. This CDR3 region has 14 residues. V dropped 8 bases and J dropped 6; count of bases not matched to a gene: 8.